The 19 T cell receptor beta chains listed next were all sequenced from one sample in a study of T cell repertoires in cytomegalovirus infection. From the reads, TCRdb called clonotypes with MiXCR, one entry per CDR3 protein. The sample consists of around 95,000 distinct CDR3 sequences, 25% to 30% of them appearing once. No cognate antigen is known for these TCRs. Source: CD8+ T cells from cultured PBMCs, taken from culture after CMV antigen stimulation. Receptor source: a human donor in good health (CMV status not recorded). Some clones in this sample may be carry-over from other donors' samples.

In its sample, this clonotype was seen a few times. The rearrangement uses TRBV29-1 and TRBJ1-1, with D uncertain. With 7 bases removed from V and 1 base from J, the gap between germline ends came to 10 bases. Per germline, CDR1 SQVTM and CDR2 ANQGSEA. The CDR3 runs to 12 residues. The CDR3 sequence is CSEGVGNTEAFF. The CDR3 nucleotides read TGCAGCGAAGGAGTGGGGAACACTGAAGCTTTCTTT. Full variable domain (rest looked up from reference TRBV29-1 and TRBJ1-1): SAVISQKPSRDICQRGTSLTIQCQVDSQVTMMFWYRQQPGQSLTLIATANQGSEATYESGFVIDKFPISRPNLTFSTLTVSNMSPEDSSIYLCSEGVGNTEAFFGQGTRLTVV.

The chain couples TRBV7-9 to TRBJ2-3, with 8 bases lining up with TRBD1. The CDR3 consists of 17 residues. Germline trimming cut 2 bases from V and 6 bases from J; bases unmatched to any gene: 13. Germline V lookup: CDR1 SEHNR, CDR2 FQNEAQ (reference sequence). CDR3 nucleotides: TGTGCCAGCAGCTTAAGCTCCGGGACAGGCCCATGGGATACGCAGTATTTT. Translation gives CASSLSSGTGPWDTQYF.

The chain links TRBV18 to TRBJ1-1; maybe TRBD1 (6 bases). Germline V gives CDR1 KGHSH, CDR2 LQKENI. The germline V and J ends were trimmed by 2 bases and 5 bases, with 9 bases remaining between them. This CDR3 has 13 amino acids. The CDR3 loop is CASSPTTGTEAFF. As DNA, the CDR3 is TGTGCCAGCTCACCAACAACAGGGACTGAAGCTTTCTTT.

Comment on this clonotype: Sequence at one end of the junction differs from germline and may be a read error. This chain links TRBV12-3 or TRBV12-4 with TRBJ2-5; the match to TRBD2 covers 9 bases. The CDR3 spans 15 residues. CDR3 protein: CASSVGGGGQDTQYF. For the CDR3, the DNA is TGTGCCAGCAGCGTGGGCGGGGGGGGACAAGATACCCAGTACTTC.

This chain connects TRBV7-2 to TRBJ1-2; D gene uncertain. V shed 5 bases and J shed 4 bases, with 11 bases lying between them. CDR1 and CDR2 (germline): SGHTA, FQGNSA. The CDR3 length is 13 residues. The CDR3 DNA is TGTGCCAGCAGCCAGACAAGTAGCTATGGCTACACCTTC. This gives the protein CASSQTSSYGYTF.

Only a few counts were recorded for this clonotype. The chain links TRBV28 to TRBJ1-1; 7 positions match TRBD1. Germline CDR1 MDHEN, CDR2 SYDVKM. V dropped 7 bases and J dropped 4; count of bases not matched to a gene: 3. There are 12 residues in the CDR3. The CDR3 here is CASNRGGTEAFF. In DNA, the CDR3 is TGTGCCAGCAACAGGGGTGGCACTGAAGCTTTCTTT.

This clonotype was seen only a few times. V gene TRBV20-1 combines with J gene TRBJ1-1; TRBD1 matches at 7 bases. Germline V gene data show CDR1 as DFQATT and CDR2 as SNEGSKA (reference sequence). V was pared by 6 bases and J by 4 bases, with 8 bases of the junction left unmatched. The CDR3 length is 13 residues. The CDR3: CSAETGKGTEAFF. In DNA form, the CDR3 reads TGCAGTGCCGAGACAGGGAAGGGCACTGAAGCTTTCTTT.

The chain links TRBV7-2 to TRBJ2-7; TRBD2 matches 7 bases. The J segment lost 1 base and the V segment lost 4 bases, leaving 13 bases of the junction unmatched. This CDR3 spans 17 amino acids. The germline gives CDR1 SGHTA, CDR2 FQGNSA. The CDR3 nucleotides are TGTGCCAGCAGCTCCCGGGGGGAGACCATACGGTCCTACGAGCAGTACTTC. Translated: CASSSRGETIRSYEQYF.

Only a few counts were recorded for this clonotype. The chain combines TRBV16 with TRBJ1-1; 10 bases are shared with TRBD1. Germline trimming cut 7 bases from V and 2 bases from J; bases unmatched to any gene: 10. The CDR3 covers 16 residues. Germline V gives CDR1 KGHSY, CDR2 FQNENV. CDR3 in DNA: TGTGCCAGCACCTCTTGGGGACAGGGGCTTAACACTGAAGCTTTCTTT. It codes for CASTSWGQGLNTEAFF.

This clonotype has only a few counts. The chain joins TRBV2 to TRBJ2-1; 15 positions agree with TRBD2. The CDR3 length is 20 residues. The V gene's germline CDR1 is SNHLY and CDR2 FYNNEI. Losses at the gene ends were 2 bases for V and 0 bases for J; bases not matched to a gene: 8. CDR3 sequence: CASSEFGTSGGRNSYNEQFF. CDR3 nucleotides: TGTGCCAGCAGTGAATTTGGGACTAGCGGGGGGCGAAACTCCTACAATGAGCAGTTCTTC. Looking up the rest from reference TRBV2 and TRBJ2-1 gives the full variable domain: EPEVTQTPSHQVTQMGQEVILRCVPISNHLYFYWYRQILGQKVEFLVSFYNNEISEKSEIFDDQFSVERPDGSNFTLKIRSTKLEDSAMYFCASSEFGTSGGRNSYNEQFFGPGTRLTVL.

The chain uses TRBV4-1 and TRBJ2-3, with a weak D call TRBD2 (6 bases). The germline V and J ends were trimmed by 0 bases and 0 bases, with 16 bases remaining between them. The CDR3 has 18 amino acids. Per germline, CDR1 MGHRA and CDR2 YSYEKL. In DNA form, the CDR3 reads TGCGCCAGCAGCCAAGATATTTCCAAGGGGACTAGCACAGATACGCAGTATTTT. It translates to CASSQDISKGTSTDTQYF.

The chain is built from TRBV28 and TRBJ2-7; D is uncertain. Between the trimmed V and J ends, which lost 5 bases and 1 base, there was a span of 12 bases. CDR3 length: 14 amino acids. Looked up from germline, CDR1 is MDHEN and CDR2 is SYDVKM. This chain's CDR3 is CASSPPGTSYEQYF. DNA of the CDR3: TGTGCCAGCAGTCCCCCAGGAACATCCTACGAGCAGTACTTC.

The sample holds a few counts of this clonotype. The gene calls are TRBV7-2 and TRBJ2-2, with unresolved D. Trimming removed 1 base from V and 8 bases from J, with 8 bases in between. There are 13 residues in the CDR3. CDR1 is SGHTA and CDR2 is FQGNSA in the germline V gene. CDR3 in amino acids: CASSLEVGGELFF. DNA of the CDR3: TGTGCCAGCAGCTTAGAGGTTGGAGGGGAGCTGTTTTTT.

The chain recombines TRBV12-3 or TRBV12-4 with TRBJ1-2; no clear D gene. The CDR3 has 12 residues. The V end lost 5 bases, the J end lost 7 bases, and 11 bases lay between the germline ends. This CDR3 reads CASSVSPFGYTF. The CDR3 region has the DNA TGTGCCAGCAGTGTCTCTCCCTTTGGCTACACCTTC.

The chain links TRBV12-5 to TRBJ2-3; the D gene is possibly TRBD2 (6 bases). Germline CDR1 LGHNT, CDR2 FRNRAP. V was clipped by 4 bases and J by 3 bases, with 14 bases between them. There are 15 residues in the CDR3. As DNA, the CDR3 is TGTGCTAGTGGTTCGAGGTCGGAGGGTACAGATACGCAGTATTTT. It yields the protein CASGSRSEGTDTQYF. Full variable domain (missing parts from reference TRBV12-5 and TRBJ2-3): DARVTQTPRHKVTEMGQEVTMRCQPILGHNTVFWYRQTMMQGLELLAYFRNRAPLDDSGMPKDRFSAEMPDATLATLKIQPSEPRDSAVYFCASGSRSEGTDTQYFGPGTRLTVL.

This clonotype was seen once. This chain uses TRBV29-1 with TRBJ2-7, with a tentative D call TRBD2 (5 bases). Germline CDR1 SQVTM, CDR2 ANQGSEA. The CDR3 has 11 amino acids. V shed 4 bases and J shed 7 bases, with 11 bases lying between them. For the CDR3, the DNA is TGCAGCGTTGTTCGGTCGGGGGAGCAGTACTTC. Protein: CSVVRSGEQYF.

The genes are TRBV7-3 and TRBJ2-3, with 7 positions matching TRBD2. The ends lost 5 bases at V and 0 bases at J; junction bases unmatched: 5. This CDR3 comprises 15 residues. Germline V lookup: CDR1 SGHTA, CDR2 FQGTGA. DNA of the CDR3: TGTGCCAGCAGCCCGGGGGAGGGGAGCACAGATACGCAGTATTTT. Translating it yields CASSPGEGSTDTQYF.

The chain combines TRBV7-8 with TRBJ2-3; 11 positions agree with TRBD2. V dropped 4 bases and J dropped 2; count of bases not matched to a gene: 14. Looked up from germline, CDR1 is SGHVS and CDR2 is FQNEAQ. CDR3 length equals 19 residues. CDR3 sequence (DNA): TGTGCCAGCAGCTACTACCCCTCACTAGCGGGGGAGTCCACAGATACGCAGTATTTT. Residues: CASSYYPSLAGESTDTQYF. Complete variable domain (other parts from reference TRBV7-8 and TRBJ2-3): GAGVSQSPRYKVAKRGQDVALRCDPISGHVSLFWYQQALGQGPEFLTYFQNEAQLDKSGLPSDRFFAERPEGSVSTLKIQRTQQEDSAVYLCASSYYPSLAGESTDTQYFGPGTRLTVL.

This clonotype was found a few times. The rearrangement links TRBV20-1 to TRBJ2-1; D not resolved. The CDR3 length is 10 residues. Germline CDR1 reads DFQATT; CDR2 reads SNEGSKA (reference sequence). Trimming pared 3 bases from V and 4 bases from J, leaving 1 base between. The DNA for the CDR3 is TGCAGTGCTAGTTACAATGAGCAGTTCTTC. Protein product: CSASYNEQFF.